This TCR beta chain was sequenced for a study of OX40 agonist ivuxolimab in advanced cancers. Overall study results and limits: More expanded clones were found, on average, in CD8+ than in CD4+ T cells.

Assay used: immunoSEQ multiplex PCR; TCRdb lists only in-frame clones, some missing. Altogether around 53,000 clones are present, 88% being singletons, with the ten largest covering 5.5% to 8.5%. The sample holds one count of this clone. Its specificity is unknown. The germline gives CDR1 SEHNR, CDR2 FQNEAQ (reference sequence). The ends were cut back, 1 base at V and 0 bases at J, with 11 bases in the middle. There are 16 residues in the CDR3. The TCR was taken from an adult with an advanced solid tumor such as melanoma, head and neck, liver or kidney cancer. This chain links TRBV7-9 with TRBJ2-3; D is uncertain. The input for sequencing was CD4+ or CD8+ T cells sorted from blood, taken in a trial of the OX40 agonist ivuxolimab. The CDR3 region has the DNA TGTGCCAGCAGCTTAGGCGTTCAGGCGAGCACAGATACGCAGTATTTT. Its translation: CASSLGVQASTDTQYF.